This T cell receptor beta chain was sequenced during a study of T cell responses to AZD1222 COVID-19 vaccine. About the research overall: Doses given second, at about 4 or about 12 weeks, were pooled. General study results and limits: Seropositive at baseline were only a handful of AZD1222 recipients.

After removal of 3 bases from V and 12 bases from J, the junction contained 4 bases not matched to a gene. Germline-derived CDR1 and CDR2 are SGHAT and FQNNGV. This CDR3 comprises 13 residues. Method: immunoSEQ multiplex PCR; TCRdb's copy keeps in-frame clones and lacks some. This table has over 100,000 clones, approximately 90% appearing once. On this clone: Its antigen is unknown.

The sample was peripheral blood, taken on day 0 of AZD1222 vaccination. The receptor's source is an adult in good health. The chain couples TRBV11-2 to TRBJ2-1, with 11 bases identical to TRBD2. In nucleotides, the CDR3 is TGTGCCAGCAGCTTGGGACTAGCGGTTACGCAGTTCTTC. It specifies CASSLGLAVTQFF.